This entry lists 31 T cell receptor beta chains sequenced from one sample in a study of blood T cells in healthy people across ages. With a J-beta primer mix and a sample-barcoded 5' primer, a second PCR ran about 6 to 11 cycles. TCRdb re-called the 5' RACE reads through MiXCR, storing one row per CDR3 protein. The table lists about 970,000 distinct CDR3 sequences, 45% to 60% of them singletons, with around a fifth in the top ten. Sequencing input: blood. These receptors originate from an older woman in good health.

The chain joins TRBV7-2 to TRBJ2-7; D not certain. The CDR3 is 13 amino acids. V shed 4 bases and J shed 3 bases, with 10 bases lying between them. CDR1 is SGHTA and CDR2 is FQGNSA in the germline V gene. The CDR3 nucleotides read TGTGCCAGCAGCTCTTTCCCAGGCTACGAGCAGTACTTC. Its protein product is CASSSFPGYEQYF. Using reference TRBV7-2 and TRBJ2-7 for the parts outside the CDR3, the full variable domain is GAGVSQSPSNKVTEKGKDVELRCDPISGHTALYWYRQSLGQGLEFLIYFQGNSAPDKSGLPSDRFSAERTGGSVSTLTIQRTQQEDSAVYLCASSSFPGYEQYFGPGTRLTVT.

This chain uses TRBV4-3 with TRBJ2-1; 15 bases are shared with TRBD2. In germline, CDR1 is LGHNA, CDR2 YSLEER. Trimming removed 0 bases from V and 9 bases from J; junction bases left unmatched: 6. This CDR3 is 17 amino acids long. The chain's CDR3 is CASSQDLGLAGGSEQFF. CDR3 DNA: TGCGCCAGCAGCCAAGACTTGGGACTAGCGGGAGGCAGTGAGCAGTTCTTC.

Concerning this clonotype: Mismatch with germline at one junction end may stem from a read error. The CDR3 region has the DNA TGTGCCAGCAGTTATACGACAGGGGACTATGATTCACCCCTCCACTTT. Translation gives CASSYTTGDYDSPLHF. The rearrangement joins TRBV7-2 to TRBJ1-6, with TRBD1 identical over 8 bases. CDR3 length equals 16 residues. Germline V gene lookup returns CDR1 SGHTA and CDR2 FQGNSA.

This clonotype has a count of ten or more. The J gene is TRBJ2-5, the V gene TRBV9; the D gene is possibly TRBD1 (5 bases). CDR3 length: 14 residues. Germline values: CDR1 SGDLS, CDR2 YYNGEE. The V gene lost 4 bases and the J gene lost 2 bases, with 12 bases spanning the gap. The CDR3 here is CASSRGGAQETQYF. The DNA of the CDR3 is TGTGCCAGCAGCAGGGGTGGGGCACAAGAGACCCAGTACTTC.

The chain recombines TRBV4-1 with TRBJ2-1, with 10 bases matching TRBD1. Germline loops: CDR1 MGHRA, CDR2 YSYEKL. The CDR3 runs 13 residues. J lost 6 bases, V lost 8 bases, and 4 bases had no gene match. The CDR3 sequence is CASRGTGVNEQFF. CDR3 nucleotide sequence: TGCGCCAGCCGCGGGACAGGGGTCAATGAGCAGTTCTTC.

This clonotype has only a few counts. The chain links TRBV20-1 to TRBJ2-5; a possible D gene is TRBD2 (5 bases). Looked up from germline, CDR1 is DFQATT and CDR2 is SNEGSKA (reference sequence). V gave up 7 bases and J gave up 5 bases, with 14 bases separating them. CDR3 length: 12 residues. CDR3 DNA sequence: TGCAGTGTCCCAGCTAGGAGGGAGACCCAGTACTTC. Amino acid sequence: CSVPARRETQYF.

In this sample, this clonotype turned up a few times. The chain recombines TRBV12-3 or TRBV12-4 with TRBJ2-7; perhaps TRBD1 as D (6 bases). V was pared by 3 bases and J by 3 bases, with 12 bases between. This CDR3 is built from 14 residues. The CDR3 here is CASSFLQGHYEQYF. The CDR3 bases are TGTGCCAGCAGTTTTTTGCAGGGGCACTACGAGCAGTACTTC.

The chain employs TRBV29-1 and TRBJ1-4, with TRBD1 matching 7 bases. Germline V gene sequence: CDR1 SQVTM, CDR2 ANQGSEA. V gave up 5 bases and J gave up 7 bases; unmatched junction bases: 7. The CDR3 has 13 amino acids. CDR3 residues: CSVQQGFGEKLFF. The CDR3 coding sequence is TGCAGCGTTCAACAGGGGTTCGGTGAAAAACTGTTTTTT.

The chain uses TRBV29-1 and TRBJ2-3; D uncertain. Per germline, CDR1 SQVTM and CDR2 ANQGSEA. Trimming took 4 bases from V and 10 from J, leaving 12 bases between them. CDR3 length: 11 residues. CDR3 region: CSVVGHGAQYF. The CDR3 DNA is TGCAGCGTTGTTGGGCATGGTGCGCAGTATTTT.

The sample holds many counts of this clonotype. V and J are TRBV5-1 and TRBJ1-5; no definite D call. Trimming stripped 0 bases from V and 0 bases from J, with 7 bases between. The V gene's germline CDR1 is SGHRS and CDR2 YFSETQ. This CDR3 region has 15 residues. The CDR3 spells CASSLGGSSNQPQHF. The CDR3 DNA reads as TGCGCCAGCAGCTTGGGAGGGAGTAGCAATCAGCCCCAGCATTTT.

This clonotype was seen a handful of times. The V and J genes are TRBV29-1 and TRBJ2-7; 8 nucleotides line up with TRBD2. Unmatched junction bases numbered 4, after V lost 4 bases and J lost 2 bases. CDR1 is SQVTM and CDR2 is ANQGSEA in the germline V gene. The CDR3 has 13 amino acids. This chain's CDR3 is CSVGGGRTYEQYF. The DNA for the CDR3 is TGCAGCGTTGGGGGCGGGAGGACCTACGAGCAGTACTTC.

This chain uses TRBV5-1 with TRBJ2-3; TRBD1 agrees at 11 bases. Germline V gene sequence: CDR1 SGHRS, CDR2 YFSETQ. Trimming removed 4 bases from V and 5 bases from J; junction bases left unmatched: 6. The CDR3 loop spans 15 amino acids. In DNA, the CDR3 is TGCGCCAGCAGCAGGACAGGGGGCCGAGAAGATACGCAGTATTTT. Its translation is CASSRTGGREDTQYF.

The rearrangement links TRBV7-9 to TRBJ2-5, with 9 bases lining up with TRBD1. This CDR3 contains 15 residues. V lost 3 bases to trimming and J lost 1 base; unmatched junction nucleotides: 3. Germline-derived CDR1 and CDR2 are SEHNR and FQNEAQ (reference sequence). The CDR3 is CASSFGTGIQETQYF. DNA of the CDR3: TGTGCCAGCAGCTTCGGGACAGGGATCCAAGAGACCCAGTACTTC.

Only a few counts were recorded for this clonotype. This chain joins TRBV20-1 and TRBJ2-6; 8 bases agree with TRBD1. Unmatched junction bases numbered 10, after V lost 5 bases and J lost 1 base. Per germline, CDR1 DFQATT and CDR2 SNEGSKA (reference sequence). There are 17 residues in the CDR3. The CDR3, as DNA: TGCAGTGCTCGTTGGACAGGGTACCCATCTGGGGCCAACGTCCTGACTTTC. This codes for CSARWTGYPSGANVLTF.

The chain recombines TRBV11-2 with TRBJ2-7; 12 bases agree with TRBD2. This CDR3 is built from 14 residues. Germline values: CDR1 SGHAT, CDR2 FQNNGV. After removal of 7 bases from V and 4 bases from J, the junction contained 5 bases not matched to a gene. This CDR3 reads CASTATSGSYEQYF. The CDR3 region has the DNA TGTGCCAGCACCGCGACTAGCGGGAGTTACGAGCAGTACTTC.

The chain combines TRBV4-2 with TRBJ2-6, with a weak D call TRBD1 (6 bases). In germline, CDR1 is LGHNA, CDR2 YNFKEQ. Trimming pared 3 bases from V and 0 bases from J, leaving 15 bases between. This CDR3 region has 18 residues. CDR3 coding DNA: TGTGCCAGCAGCCAGGGGGCGCAATTGCACTCTGGGGCCAACGTCCTGACTTTC. Translating it yields CASSQGAQLHSGANVLTF.

This clonotype was found a few times. The V and J genes are TRBV7-4 and TRBJ2-1; weak D call: TRBD2 (6 bases). This CDR3 comprises 15 residues. V lost 8 bases, J lost 7 bases, and 21 bases lay in between. Germline V gene lookup returns CDR1 SGHVT and CDR2 SQSDAQ. Here the CDR3 DNA reads TGTGCCAGCTGCCCGGGGGAGCCCGGGGTTAATGAGCAGTTCTTC. Encoded protein: CASCPGEPGVNEQFF.

The chain is built from TRBV27 and TRBJ2-4; D is ambiguous. The germline V gene encodes CDR1 MNHEY and CDR2 SMNVEV (reference sequence). Trimming pared 7 bases from V and 1 base from J, leaving 5 bases between. The CDR3 spans 12 residues. In nucleotides, the CDR3 is TGTGCCAGCATTGGGGCCAAAAACATTCAGTACTTC. Amino acids: CASIGAKNIQYF.

The chain has TRBV5-6 and TRBJ2-4; D not resolved. V was clipped by 2 bases and J by 0 bases, with 9 bases between them. CDR1 and CDR2 from the germline V gene are SGHDT and YYEEEE. This CDR3 has 15 amino acids. CDR3 sequence (DNA): TGTGCCAGCAGCTTTACGTCCATAGCCAAAAACATTCAGTACTTC. It specifies CASSFTSIAKNIQYF.

The rearrangement uses TRBV9 and TRBJ2-1; TRBD2 aligns across 14 bases. CDR1 SGDLS and CDR2 YYNGEE come from the germline V gene. The CDR3 length is 17 residues. The V segment lost 3 bases and the J segment 9 bases; nucleotides outside the gene matches: 11. CDR3 residues: CASSATPTSGRAGEQFF. The DNA for the CDR3 is TGTGCCAGCAGCGCGACACCGACTAGCGGGAGGGCCGGTGAGCAGTTCTTC.

This clonotype was observed a few times. The chain carries TRBV20-1 and TRBJ2-3, with D perhaps matching TRBD1 or TRBD2 (6 bases each). This CDR3 is built from 14 residues. Germline V CDR1 and CDR2: DFQATT, SNEGSKA (reference sequence). The CDR3 here is CGGKTGFSTDTQYF. The DNA of the CDR3 is TGCGGGGGGAAGACAGGATTTTCCACAGATACGCAGTATTTT.

The chain has TRBV4-2 and TRBJ2-1; tentative D call: TRBD2 (6 bases). Per germline, CDR1 LGHNA and CDR2 YNFKEQ. CDR3 length: 13 residues. Trimming left V 4 bases short and J 8 bases short, with 12 bases between. For the CDR3, the DNA is TGTGCCAGCAGCCCCGGGAGTTTCTATGAGCAGTTCTTC. It is translated as CASSPGSFYEQFF.

This clonotype was counted ten times or more. The V gene is TRBV29-1, the J gene TRBJ1-2; a weak D match, TRBD1 (5 bases). The CDR3 contains 12 residues. V was shortened by 4 bases and J by 2 bases, with 8 bases between the two germline ends. The germline CDR1 and CDR2 sequences are SQVTM and ANQGSEA. The CDR3 DNA is TGCAGCGTTGTTTGGGGGAACTATGGCTACACCTTC. Amino acid sequence: CSVVWGNYGYTF.

About this clonotype itself: The junction and the germline gene differ at one end; a read error may be behind it. V and J are TRBV6-6 and TRBJ2-7; D possibly corresponds to TRBD2 (5 bases). This CDR3 is 15 amino acids long. Germline loops: CDR1 MNHNY, CDR2 SVGAGI (reference sequence). CDR3 sequence (DNA): TGTGCCAGCAGTTCCCTCTTTGTAGGGAGCTACGAGCGGTACTTC. It encodes CASSSLFVGSYERYF.

This clonotype occurred a few times. This chain links TRBV29-1 with TRBJ2-6, with D perhaps matching TRBD1 or TRBD2 (6 bases each). Germline CDR1 is SQVTM and CDR2 is ANQGSEA. The CDR3 is 14 residues long. V was shortened by 3 bases and J by 3 bases, with 9 bases between the two germline ends. The CDR3 region is CSVEGGVGANVLTF. As DNA, the CDR3 is TGCAGCGTTGAGGGGGGCGTTGGGGCCAACGTCCTGACTTTC. Based on the CDR3 plus reference TRBV29-1 and TRBJ2-6, the full variable domain is SAVISQKPSRDICQRGTSLTIQCQVDSQVTMMFWYRQQPGQSLTLIATANQGSEATYESGFVIDKFPISRPNLTFSTLTVSNMSPEDSSIYLCSVEGGVGANVLTFGAGSRLTVL.

The rearrangement uses TRBV27 and TRBJ2-5; 7 bases agree with TRBD2. V shed 5 bases and J 3 bases; nucleotides not matched to a gene: 15. The CDR3 covers 17 residues. The germline V gene has CDR1 MNHEY and CDR2 SMNVEV (reference sequence). The CDR3 DNA is TGTGCCAGCAGTCCCCGGGGGTTGAGGGAGGGCAAAGAGACCCAGTACTTC. Translating gives CASSPRGLREGKETQYF.

About this clonotype itself: Mismatch with germline at one junction end may stem from a read error. V usage is TRBV7-9 and J usage is TRBJ2-7; 7 positions agree with TRBD1. CDR1 and CDR2 (germline): SEHNR, FQNEAQ (reference sequence). The CDR3 has 15 amino acids. The CDR3 sequence is CASSLAGGRAYEQYF. In DNA, the CDR3 is TGTGCCAGCAGCCTAGCAGGGGGAAGGGCCTACGAGCAGTACTTC.

V is TRBV27 and J is TRBJ2-1; 9 bases fit TRBD1. Judging by the DNA end, TRBJ2-7 fits better; the J call may be wrong. The CDR3 is 16 residues long. Germline V gene lookup returns CDR1 MNHEY and CDR2 SMNVEV (reference sequence). DNA for the CDR3: TGTGCCAGCAGTTCGGGGACAGGGACCCTCTACAATGAGCAGTACTTC. Its protein product is CASSSGTGTLYNEQYF.

This clonotype has just a few counts. The chain links TRBV20-1 to TRBJ2-1; D gene uncertain. CDR3 size: 12 residues. Trimming took off 6 bases at V and 8 bases at J, with 14 bases between the two ends. Germline V gene data show CDR1 as DFQATT and CDR2 as SNEGSKA (reference sequence). In nucleotides, the CDR3 is TGCAGTGCGATTCTCCGGGTTGATGAGCAGTTCTTC. The encoded protein is CSAILRVDEQFF.

The rearrangement joins TRBV30 to TRBJ2-4; D gene unclear. The J call is doubtful: the DNA matches TRBJ2-7 better. The CDR3 has 11 amino acids. Germline lookup yields CDR1 GTSNPN and CDR2 SVGIG (reference sequence). CDR3 nucleotides: TGTGCCTGGTTAGAAGGATACGAGCAGTACTTC. Amino acids: CAWLEGYEQYF.

This clonotype has only a few counts. The chain has TRBV7-8 and TRBJ2-7; 8 bases fit TRBD2. J lost 6 bases, V lost 5 bases, and 3 bases had no gene match. The CDR3 spans 12 residues. The germline V gene encodes CDR1 SGHVS and CDR2 FQNEAQ. CDR3 sequence: CASSATSGEQYF. The CDR3, as DNA: TGTGCCAGCAGCGCAACTAGCGGCGAGCAGTACTTC.